Listed below are T cell receptor beta chains from one sample, sequenced in a study of identical twins. TCRdb analysed the 5' RACE reads with MiXCR anew, one entry per CDR3 protein. This sample has approximately 530,000 distinct CDR3 sequences, with about a fifth found just once. The sample was also reused in another study, on yellow fever vaccine responses in identical twins.

The specimen was CD4+ T cells sorted from blood. The receptors were gathered from a woman younger than 30 in good health. Both conserved end residues are part of each CDR3. D genes are given only for firm matches. Clone size is not always given. Where it is, it says once, few, many or a class for expanded clones.

NA | NA | TRBJ1-4 | TRBV20-1 | TGCAGTGCTAGAGACCCGGGGCTGGGAAAACTGTTTTTT | CSARDPGLGKLFF
TRBD1 | once | TRBJ1-5 | TRBV10-3 | TGTGCCATCAGTGAAGGGACAGGAGGTCAGCCCCAGCATTTT | CAISEGTGGQPQHF
NA | few | TRBJ2-1 | TRBV11-2 | TGTGCCAGCAGCCGACTAGGCAATGAGCAGTTCTTC | CASSRLGNEQFF
TRBD2 | NA | TRBJ2-3 | TRBV20-1 | TGCAATGCAACGGGACTAGCGGGAGTCGTAGATACGCAGTATTTT | CNATGLAGVVDTQYF
NA | NA | TRBJ2-7 | TRBV3-1 | TGTGCCAGCAGCCAAGATAACTACGAGCAGTACTTC | CASSQDNYEQYF
TRBD2 | NA | TRBJ2-1 | TRBV10-3 | TGTGCCATCAGGGACACCGGGACTAGTAGGAATGAGCAGTTCTTC | CAIRDTGTSRNEQFF
TRBD1 | NA | TRBJ1-4 | TRBV11-2 | TGTGCCAGCAGGAGCAGGGGGTTTGGAGAAAAACTGTTTTTT | CASRSRGFGEKLFF
TRBD2 | NA | TRBJ2-1 | TRBV7-1 | TGTGCCAGCAGCGGACCGAGGGCTAAAAGGACTAGCGGGGGCTTAGGCCACAATGAGCAGTTCTTC | CASSGPRAKRTSGGLGHNEQFF
NA | few | TRBJ2-1 | TRBV12-3/TRBV12-4 | TGTGCCAGCAGTTTAGGTGGCGGCGGTGTTGAGCAGTTCTTC | CASSLGGGGVEQFF
NA | NA | TRBJ2-5 | TRBV5-1 | TGCGCCAGCAGCGCCGGTACCGGGACTCAAAAAGAGACCCAGTACTTC | CASSAGTGTQKETQYF
TRBD2 | few | TRBJ2-5 | TRBV12-3/TRBV12-4 | TGTGCCAGCAGTTTAGATAGGGGACTAGCGGGCGCAGGGCCCGAGACCCAGTACTTC | CASSLDRGLAGAGPETQYF
NA | NA | TRBJ2-1 | TRBV7-9 | TGTGCCAGCAGCTTAGGGGTCTCCGGTGAGCAGTTCTTC | CASSLGVSGEQFF
NA | NA | TRBJ2-7 | TRBV29-1 | TGCAGCGTTGAAGATCTGGGTCTCGAGCAGTACTTC | CSVEDLGLEQYF
NA | few | TRBJ2-5 | TRBV12-3/TRBV12-4 | TGTGCCAGCAGCCCAACTAGGTCCCAAGAGACCCAGTACTTC | CASSPTRSQETQYF
TRBD1 | few | TRBJ2-1 | TRBV28 | TGTGCCAGCAGGTCCGGGACAGGGGTTTACAATGAGCAGTTCTTC | CASRSGTGVYNEQFF
TRBD1 | few | TRBJ2-2 | TRBV11-2 | TGTGCCAGCAGCCCGACGGACAGGGGGCTTGCGAACACCGGGGAGCTGTTTTTT | CASSPTDRGLANTGELFF
TRBD2 | NA | TRBJ2-7 | TRBV4-2 | TGTGCCAGCAGCCAGGATCTAGCGGGAGGGTCCTACGAGCAGTACTTC | CASSQDLAGGSYEQYF
NA | NA | TRBJ1-2 | TRBV15 | TGTGCCACCAGCAGAGCCCGATCGAGGGGAACCGAGTACTATGGCTACACCTTC | CATSRARSRGTEYYGYTF
NA | few | TRBJ1-3 | TRBV12-3/TRBV12-4 | TGTGCCTCCGGCATTCCTGGAAACACCATATATTTT | CASGIPGNTIYF
NA | NA | TRBJ2-3 | TRBV10-3 | TGTGCCGCTTCAGCCTTGGCCTCTAGCACAGATACGCAGTATTTT | CAASALASSTDTQYF
NA | NA | TRBJ1-3 | TRBV5-8 | TGTGCCAGCAGCTTGAGCCGACATCCTGGAAACACCATATATTTT | CASSLSRHPGNTIYF
NA | few | TRBJ2-3 | TRBV6-2/TRBV6-3 | TGTGCCAGCAGTTATCGACACTCAGATACGCAGTATTTT | CASSYRHSDTQYF
TRBD1 | NA | TRBJ1-2 | TRBV20-1 | TGCAGTGCCACACCGACAGGGGCCTATGGCTACACCTTC | CSATPTGAYGYTF
TRBD1 | NA | TRBJ1-1 | TRBV7-2 | TGTGCCAGCAGCTTAGTCGGGCGGGGACAGGGGACTGAAGCTTTCTTT | CASSLVGRGQGTEAFF
TRBD1 | NA | TRBJ1-1 | TRBV27 | TGTGCCAGCAGACCCGGGACAGGGTGGAACACTGAAGCTTTCTTT | CASRPGTGWNTEAFF
TRBD2 | NA | TRBJ2-2 | TRBV3-1 | TGTGCCAGCAGCCAATGGGAGGGCACCGGGGAGCTGTTTTTT | CASSQWEGTGELFF
NA | NA | TRBJ2-2 | TRBV10-3 | TGTGCCATCAGTGGAACGTACACCGGGGAGCTGTTTTTT | CAISGTYTGELFF
TRBD2 | few | TRBJ2-1 | TRBV6-5 | TGTGCCAGCAGTTCACTAGCGGGGGGGCGGTATGAGCAGTTCTTC | CASSSLAGGRYEQFF
TRBD1 | NA | TRBJ1-4 | TRBV4-2 | TGTGCCAGCAGCCGAGAAGACAGGGGGCCATACAATGAAAAACTGTTTTTT | CASSREDRGPYNEKLFF
NA | few | TRBJ2-7 | TRBV29-1 | TGCAGCGTTGAGGTAGGGGGCTACGAGCAGTACTTC | CSVEVGGYEQYF
NA | NA | TRBJ2-4 | TRBV3-1 | TGTGCCAGCAGCCAAGATGGGAACATTCAGTACTTC | CASSQDGNIQYF
NA | few | TRBJ2-1 | TRBV6-6 | TGTGCCTCCCAGGACCAGCGCAATGAGCAGTTCTTC | CASQDQRNEQFF
TRBD2 | NA | TRBJ2-7 | TRBV9 | TGTGCCAGCAGCCCCGCCCCCATAGCGGGAACGGCTTTTGTCGAGCAGTACTTC | CASSPAPIAGTAFVEQYF
NA | few | TRBJ2-5 | TRBV29-1 | TGCAGCACTGGACAGCCGGAGACCCAGTACTTC | CSTGQPETQYF
NA | NA | TRBJ1-1 | TRBV6-5 | TGTGCCAGCAGCTTGACTTGGAACACTGAAGCTTTCTTT | CASSLTWNTEAFF
NA | few | TRBJ2-1 | TRBV5-1 | TGCGCCAGCAGCTCTACGGTGTTTGGAGCCTCCTACAATGAGCAGTTCTTC | CASSSTVFGASYNEQFF
TRBD2 | NA | TRBJ2-2 | TRBV29-1 | TGCAGCGTAGCGGCGGGGGGGAACACCGGGGAGCTGTTTTTT | CSVAAGGNTGELFF
NA | NA | TRBJ2-6 | TRBV5-1 | TGCGCCAGCAGCTTACAGGGGGCCAACGTCCTGACTTTC | CASSLQGANVLTF
NA | NA | TRBJ2-7 | TRBV7-2 | TGTGCCAGCAGCTTAGTGGCAGGGATAGACTACGAGCAGTACTTC | CASSLVAGIDYEQYF
TRBD1 | NA | TRBJ2-5 | TRBV6-1 | TGTGCCAGCAACGAGGGGGCAGTGGTAGAGACCCAGTACTTC | CASNEGAVVETQYF
TRBD2 | NA | TRBJ2-1 | TRBV9 | TGTGCCAGCAGCGTAGATACAAGCGGGAGGGGTGAGCAGTTCTTC | CASSVDTSGRGEQFF
TRBD2 | few | TRBJ2-3 | TRBV29-1 | TGCAGCGTGGATTGGACTAGTTCCACAGATACGCAGTATTTT | CSVDWTSSTDTQYF
TRBD2 | NA | TRBJ2-1 | TRBV11-2 | TGTGCCAGCAGCTTAGAACGGGAGGGGGGTGAGCAGTTCTTC | CASSLEREGGEQFF
TRBD1 | NA | TRBJ2-2 | TRBV5-6 | TGTGCCAGCAGCCCGACAGGGGCGAACACCGGGGAGCTGTTTTTT | CASSPTGANTGELFF
NA | few | TRBJ2-3 | TRBV2 | TGTGCCAGCAGTGAATCTTTCAAGTCCAGCACAGATACGCAGTATTTT | CASSESFKSSTDTQYF
NA | NA | TRBJ2-7 | TRBV27 | TGTGCCAGCAGTTTCCGGATAGGGGCCTACGAGCAGTACTTC | CASSFRIGAYEQYF